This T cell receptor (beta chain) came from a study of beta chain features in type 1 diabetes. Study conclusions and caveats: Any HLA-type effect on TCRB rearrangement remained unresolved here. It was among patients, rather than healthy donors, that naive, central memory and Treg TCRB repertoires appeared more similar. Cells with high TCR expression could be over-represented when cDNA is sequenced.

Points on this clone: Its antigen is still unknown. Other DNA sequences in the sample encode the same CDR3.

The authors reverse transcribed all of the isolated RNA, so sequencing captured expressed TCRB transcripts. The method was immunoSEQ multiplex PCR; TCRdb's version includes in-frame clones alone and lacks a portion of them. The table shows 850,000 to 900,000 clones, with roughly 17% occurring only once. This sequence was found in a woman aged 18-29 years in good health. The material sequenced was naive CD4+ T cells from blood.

For the CDR3, the DNA is TGCAGTGCCCGCGACACTGAAGCTTTCTTT. It yields the protein CSARDTEAFF. The gene calls are TRBV20-1 and TRBJ1-1; D gene ambiguous. From germline, CDR1 is DFQATT and CDR2 SNEGSKA (reference sequence). The CDR3 runs to 10 residues. Trimming stripped 6 bases from V and 3 bases from J, with 5 bases between.